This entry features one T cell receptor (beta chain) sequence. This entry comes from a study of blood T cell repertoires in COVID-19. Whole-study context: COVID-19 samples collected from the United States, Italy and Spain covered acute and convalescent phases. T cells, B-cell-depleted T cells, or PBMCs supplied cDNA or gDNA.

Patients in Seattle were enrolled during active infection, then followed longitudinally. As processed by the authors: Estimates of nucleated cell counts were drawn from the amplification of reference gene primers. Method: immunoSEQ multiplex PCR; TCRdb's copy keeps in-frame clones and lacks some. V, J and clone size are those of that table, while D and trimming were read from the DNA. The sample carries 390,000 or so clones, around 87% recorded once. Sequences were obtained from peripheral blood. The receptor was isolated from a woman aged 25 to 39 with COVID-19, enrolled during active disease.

In DNA, the CDR3 is TGTGCCAGCAGGCCGAACAGGGACACTGAAGCTTTCTTT. It codes for CASRPNRDTEAFF. The J gene is TRBJ1-1, the V gene TRBV6-4; D possibly corresponds to TRBD1 (6 bases). This CDR3 has 13 residues. V was cut by 6 bases and J by 3 bases, with 11 bases left in between. CDR1 is MRHNA, CDR2 SNTAGT, per germline.